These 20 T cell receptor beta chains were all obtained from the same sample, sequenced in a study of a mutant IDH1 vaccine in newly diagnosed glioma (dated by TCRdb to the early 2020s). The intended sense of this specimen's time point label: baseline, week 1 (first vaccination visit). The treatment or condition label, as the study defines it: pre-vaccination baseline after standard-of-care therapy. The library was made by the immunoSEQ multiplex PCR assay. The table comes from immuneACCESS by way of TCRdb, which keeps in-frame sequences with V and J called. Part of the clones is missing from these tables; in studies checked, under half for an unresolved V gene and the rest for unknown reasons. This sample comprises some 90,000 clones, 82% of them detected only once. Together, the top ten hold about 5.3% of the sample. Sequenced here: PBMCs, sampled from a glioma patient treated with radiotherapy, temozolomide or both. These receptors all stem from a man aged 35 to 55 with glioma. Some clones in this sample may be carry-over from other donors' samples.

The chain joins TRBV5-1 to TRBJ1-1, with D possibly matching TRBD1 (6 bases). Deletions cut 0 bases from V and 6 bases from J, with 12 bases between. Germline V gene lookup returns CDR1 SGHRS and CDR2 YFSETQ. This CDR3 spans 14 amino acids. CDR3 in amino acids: CASSLGDRFAEAFF. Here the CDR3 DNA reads TGCGCCAGCAGCTTGGGAGACAGGTTCGCTGAAGCTTTCTTT.

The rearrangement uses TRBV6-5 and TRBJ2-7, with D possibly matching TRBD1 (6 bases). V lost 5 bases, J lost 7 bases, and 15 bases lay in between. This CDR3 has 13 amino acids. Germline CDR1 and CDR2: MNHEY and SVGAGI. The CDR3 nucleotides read TGTGCCAGCAGTCCGACACGAGGGGGTGAGCAGTACTTC. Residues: CASSPTRGGEQYF.

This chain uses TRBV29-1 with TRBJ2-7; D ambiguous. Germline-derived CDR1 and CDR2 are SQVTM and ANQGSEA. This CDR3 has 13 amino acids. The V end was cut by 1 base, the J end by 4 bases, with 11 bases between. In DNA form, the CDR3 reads TGCAGCGTTGAAGGCCCCGGGTTGTACGAGCAGTACTTC. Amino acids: CSVEGPGLYEQYF.

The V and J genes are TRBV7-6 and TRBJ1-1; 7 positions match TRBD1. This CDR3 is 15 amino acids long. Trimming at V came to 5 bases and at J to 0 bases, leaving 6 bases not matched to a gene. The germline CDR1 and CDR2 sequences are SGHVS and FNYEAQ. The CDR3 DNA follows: TGTGCCAGCAGCCAAAAGGGACAGATGAACACTGAAGCTTTCTTT. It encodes CASSQKGQMNTEAFF.

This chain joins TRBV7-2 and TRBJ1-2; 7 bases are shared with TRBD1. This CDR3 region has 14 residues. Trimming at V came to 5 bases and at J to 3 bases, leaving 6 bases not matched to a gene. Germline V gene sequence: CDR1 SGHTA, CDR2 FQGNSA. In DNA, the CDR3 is TGTGCCAGCAGCACAGGGGTGGGGGACTATGGCTACACCTTC. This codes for CASSTGVGDYGYTF.

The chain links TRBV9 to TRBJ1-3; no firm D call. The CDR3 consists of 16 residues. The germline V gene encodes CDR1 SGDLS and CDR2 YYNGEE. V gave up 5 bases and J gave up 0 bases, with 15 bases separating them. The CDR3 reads CASSPRGASSGNTIYF. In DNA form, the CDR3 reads TGTGCCAGCAGTCCCCGGGGAGCTTCCTCTGGAAACACCATATATTTT. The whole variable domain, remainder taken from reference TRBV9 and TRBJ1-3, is DSGVTQTPKHLITATGQRVTLRCSPRSGDLSVYWYQQSLDQGLQFLIQYYNGEERAKGNILERFSAQQFPDLHSELNLSSLELGDSALYFCASSPRGASSGNTIYFGEGSWLTVV.

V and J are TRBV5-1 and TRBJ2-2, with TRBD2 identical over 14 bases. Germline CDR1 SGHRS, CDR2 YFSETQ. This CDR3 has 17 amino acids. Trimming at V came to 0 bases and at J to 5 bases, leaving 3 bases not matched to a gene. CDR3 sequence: CASSLAGTSGGTGELFF. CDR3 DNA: TGCGCCAGCAGCTTGGCCGGGACTAGCGGGGGTACCGGGGAGCTGTTTTTT.

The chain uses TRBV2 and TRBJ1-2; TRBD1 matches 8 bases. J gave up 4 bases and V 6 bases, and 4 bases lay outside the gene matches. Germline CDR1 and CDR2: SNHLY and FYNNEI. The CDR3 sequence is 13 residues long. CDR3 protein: CASRPGTGYGYTF. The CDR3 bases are TGTGCCAGCAGACCCGGGACAGGCTATGGCTACACCTTC.

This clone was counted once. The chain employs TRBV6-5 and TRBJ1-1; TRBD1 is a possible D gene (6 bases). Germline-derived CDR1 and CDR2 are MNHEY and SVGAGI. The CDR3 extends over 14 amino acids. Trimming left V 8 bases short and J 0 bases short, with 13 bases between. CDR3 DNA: TGTGCCAGCCGATCAGGGGCCATGAACACTGAAGCTTTCTTT. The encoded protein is CASRSGAMNTEAFF.

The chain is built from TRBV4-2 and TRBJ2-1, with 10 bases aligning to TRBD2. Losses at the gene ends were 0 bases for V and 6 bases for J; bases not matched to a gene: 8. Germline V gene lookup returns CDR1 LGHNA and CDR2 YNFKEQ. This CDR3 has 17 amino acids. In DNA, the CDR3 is TGTGCCAGCAGCCAAGATCGGAGACTAGCGGGTCTCAATGAGCAGTTCTTC. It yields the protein CASSQDRRLAGLNEQFF.

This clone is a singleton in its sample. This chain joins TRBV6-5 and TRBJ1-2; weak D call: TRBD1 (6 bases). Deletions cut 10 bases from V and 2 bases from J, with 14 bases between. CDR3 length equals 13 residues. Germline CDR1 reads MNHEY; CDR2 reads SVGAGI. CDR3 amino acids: CATHTGNNYGYTF. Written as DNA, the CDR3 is TGTGCCACCCATACAGGGAACAACTATGGCTACACCTTC.

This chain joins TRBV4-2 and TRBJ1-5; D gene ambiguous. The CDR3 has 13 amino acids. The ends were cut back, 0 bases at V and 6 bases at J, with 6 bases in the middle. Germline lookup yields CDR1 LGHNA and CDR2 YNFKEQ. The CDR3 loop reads CASSQDEGQPQHF. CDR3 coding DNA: TGTGCCAGCAGCCAAGATGAGGGTCAGCCCCAGCATTTT.

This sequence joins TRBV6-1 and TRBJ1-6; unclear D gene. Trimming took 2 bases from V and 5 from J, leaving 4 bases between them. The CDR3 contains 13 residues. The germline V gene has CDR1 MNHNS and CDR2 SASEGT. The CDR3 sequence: CASSETNNSPLHF. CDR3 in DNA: TGTGCCAGCAGTGAAACGAATAATTCACCCCTCCACTTT.

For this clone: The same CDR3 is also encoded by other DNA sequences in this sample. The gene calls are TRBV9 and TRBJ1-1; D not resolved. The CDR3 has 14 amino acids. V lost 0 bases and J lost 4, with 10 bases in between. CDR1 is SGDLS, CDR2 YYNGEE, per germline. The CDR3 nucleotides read TGTGCCAGCAGCGTAGGCGGAGGTGGCACTGAAGCTTTCTTT. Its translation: CASSVGGGGTEAFF.

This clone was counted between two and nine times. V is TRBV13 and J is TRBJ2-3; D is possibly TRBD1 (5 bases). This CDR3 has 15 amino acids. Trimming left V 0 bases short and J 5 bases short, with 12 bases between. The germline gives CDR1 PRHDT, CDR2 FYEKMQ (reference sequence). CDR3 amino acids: CASSLGDQGGDTQYF. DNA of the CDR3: TGTGCCAGCAGCTTAGGAGATCAGGGCGGAGATACGCAGTATTTT. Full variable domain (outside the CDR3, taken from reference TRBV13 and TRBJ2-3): AAGVIQSPRHLIKEKRETATLKCYPIPRHDTVYWYQQGPGQDPQFLISFYEKMQSDKGSIPDRFSAQQFSDYHSELNMSSLELGDSALYFCASSLGDQGGDTQYFGPGTRLTVL.

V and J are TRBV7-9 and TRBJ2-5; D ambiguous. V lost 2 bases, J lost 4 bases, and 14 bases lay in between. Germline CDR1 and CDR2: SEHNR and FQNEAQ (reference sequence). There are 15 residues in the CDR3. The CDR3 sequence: CASSLSRSTGETQYF. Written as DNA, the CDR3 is TGTGCCAGCAGCTTAAGCCGTTCGACGGGAGAGACCCAGTACTTC.

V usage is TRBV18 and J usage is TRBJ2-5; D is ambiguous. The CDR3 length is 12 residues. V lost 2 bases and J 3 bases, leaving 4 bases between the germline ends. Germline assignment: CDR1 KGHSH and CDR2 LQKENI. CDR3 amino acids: CASSPMEETQYF. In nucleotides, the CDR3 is TGTGCCAGCTCACCAATGGAAGAGACCCAGTACTTC.

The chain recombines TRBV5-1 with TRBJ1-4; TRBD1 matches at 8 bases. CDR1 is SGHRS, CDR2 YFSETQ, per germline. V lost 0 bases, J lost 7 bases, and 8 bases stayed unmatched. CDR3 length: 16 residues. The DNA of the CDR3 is TGCGCCAGCAGCTTGGGCCTCAGGGGGCCAATTGAAAAACTGTTTTTT. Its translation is CASSLGLRGPIEKLFF. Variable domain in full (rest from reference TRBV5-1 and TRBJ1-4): KAGVTQTPRYLIKTRGQQVTLSCSPISGHRSVSWYQQTPGQGLQFLFEYFSETQRNKGNFPGRFSGRQFSNSRSEMNVSTLELGDSALYLCASSLGLRGPIEKLFFGSGTQLSVL.

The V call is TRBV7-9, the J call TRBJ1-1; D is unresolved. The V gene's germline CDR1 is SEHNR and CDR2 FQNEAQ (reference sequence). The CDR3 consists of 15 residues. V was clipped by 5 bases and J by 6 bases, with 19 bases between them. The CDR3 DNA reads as TGTGCCAGCAGCCTATGGGGAAGGGTAGGCTCTGAAGCTTTCTTT. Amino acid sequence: CASSLWGRVGSEAFF.

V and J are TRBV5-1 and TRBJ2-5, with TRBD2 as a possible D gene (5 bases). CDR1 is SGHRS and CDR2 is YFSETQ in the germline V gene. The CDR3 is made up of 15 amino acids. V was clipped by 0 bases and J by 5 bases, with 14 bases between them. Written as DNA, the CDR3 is TGCGCCAGCAGCTTGGAGGGCGGGTCCTGGGAGACCCAGTACTTC. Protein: CASSLEGGSWETQYF.